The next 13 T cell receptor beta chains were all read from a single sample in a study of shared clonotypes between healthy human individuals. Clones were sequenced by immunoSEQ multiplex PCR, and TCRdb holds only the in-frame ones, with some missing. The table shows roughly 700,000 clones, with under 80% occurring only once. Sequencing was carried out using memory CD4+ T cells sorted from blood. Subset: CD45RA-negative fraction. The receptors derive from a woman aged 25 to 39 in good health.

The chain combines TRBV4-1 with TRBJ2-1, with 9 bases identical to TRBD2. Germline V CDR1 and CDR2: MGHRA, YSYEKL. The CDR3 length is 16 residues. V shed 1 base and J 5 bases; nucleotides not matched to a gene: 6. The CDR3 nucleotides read TGCGCCAGCAGCCAAGTTCCGACTAGCGGCCACAATGAGCAGTTCTTC. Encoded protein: CASSQVPTSGHNEQFF.

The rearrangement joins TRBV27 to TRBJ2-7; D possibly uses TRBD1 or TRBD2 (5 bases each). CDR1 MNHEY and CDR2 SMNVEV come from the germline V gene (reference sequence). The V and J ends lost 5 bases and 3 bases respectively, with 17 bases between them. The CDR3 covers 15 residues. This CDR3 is CASSPRDQLRYEQYF. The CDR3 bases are TGTGCCAGCAGTCCCCGGGACCAACTCCGCTACGAGCAGTACTTC.

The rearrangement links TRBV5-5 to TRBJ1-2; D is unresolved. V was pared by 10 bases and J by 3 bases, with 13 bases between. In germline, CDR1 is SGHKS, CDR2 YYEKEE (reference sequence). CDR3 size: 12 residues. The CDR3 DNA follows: TGTGCCTGGCGAGGGCCATACTATGGCTACACCTTC. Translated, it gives CAWRGPYYGYTF.

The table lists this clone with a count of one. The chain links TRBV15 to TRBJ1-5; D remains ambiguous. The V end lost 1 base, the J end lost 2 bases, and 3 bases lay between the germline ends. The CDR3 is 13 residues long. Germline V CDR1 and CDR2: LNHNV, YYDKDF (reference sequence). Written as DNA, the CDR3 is TGTGCCACCAGCAGAGTTGGCAATCAGCCCCAGCATTTT. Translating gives CATSRVGNQPQHF.

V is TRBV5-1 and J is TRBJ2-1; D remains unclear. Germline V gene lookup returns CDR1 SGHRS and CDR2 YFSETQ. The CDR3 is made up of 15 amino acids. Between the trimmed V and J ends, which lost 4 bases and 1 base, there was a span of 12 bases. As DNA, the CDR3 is TGCGCCAGCAGCCCAGGTGGTAGGTCCTACAATGAGCAGTTCTTC. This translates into CASSPGGRSYNEQFF.

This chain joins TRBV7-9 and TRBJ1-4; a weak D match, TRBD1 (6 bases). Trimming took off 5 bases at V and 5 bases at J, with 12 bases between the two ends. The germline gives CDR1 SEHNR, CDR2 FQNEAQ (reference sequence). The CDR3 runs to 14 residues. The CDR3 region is CASSVGQLNEKLFF. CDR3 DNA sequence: TGTGCCAGCAGCGTTGGACAGCTAAATGAAAAACTGTTTTTT.

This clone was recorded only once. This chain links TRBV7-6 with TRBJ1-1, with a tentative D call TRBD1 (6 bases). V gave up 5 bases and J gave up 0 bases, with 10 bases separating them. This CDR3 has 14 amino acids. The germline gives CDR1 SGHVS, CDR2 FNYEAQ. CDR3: CASSIQGMNTEAFF. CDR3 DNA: TGTGCCAGCAGCATCCAGGGGATGAACACTGAAGCTTTCTTT.

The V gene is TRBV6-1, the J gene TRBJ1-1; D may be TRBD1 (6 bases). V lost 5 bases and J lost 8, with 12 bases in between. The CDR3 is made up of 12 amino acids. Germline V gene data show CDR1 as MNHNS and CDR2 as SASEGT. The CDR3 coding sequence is TGTGCCAGCAGTCCTTACAGGGCCGAAGCTTTCTTT. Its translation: CASSPYRAEAFF.

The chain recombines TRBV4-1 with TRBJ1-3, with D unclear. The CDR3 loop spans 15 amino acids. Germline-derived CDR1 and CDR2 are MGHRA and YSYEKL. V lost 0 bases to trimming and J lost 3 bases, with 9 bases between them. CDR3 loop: CASSQDGAGGNTIYF. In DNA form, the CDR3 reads TGCGCCAGCAGCCAAGATGGAGCGGGTGGAAACACCATATATTTT.

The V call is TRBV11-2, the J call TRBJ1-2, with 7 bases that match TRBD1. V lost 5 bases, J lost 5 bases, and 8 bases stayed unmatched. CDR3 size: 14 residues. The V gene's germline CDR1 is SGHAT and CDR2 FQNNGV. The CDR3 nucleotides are TGTGCCAGCAGCCCTTTGACAGGGCAATATGGCTACACCTTC. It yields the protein CASSPLTGQYGYTF.

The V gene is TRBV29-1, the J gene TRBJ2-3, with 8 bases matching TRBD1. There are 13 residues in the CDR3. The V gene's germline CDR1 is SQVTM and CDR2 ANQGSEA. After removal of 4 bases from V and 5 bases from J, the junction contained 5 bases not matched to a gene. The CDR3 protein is CSVVRQGIDTQYF. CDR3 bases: TGCAGCGTTGTCCGACAGGGGATAGATACGCAGTATTTT.

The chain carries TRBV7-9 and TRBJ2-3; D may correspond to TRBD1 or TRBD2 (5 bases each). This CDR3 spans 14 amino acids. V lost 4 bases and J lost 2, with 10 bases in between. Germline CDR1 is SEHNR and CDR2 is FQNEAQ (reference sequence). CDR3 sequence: CASSSRGSTDTQYF. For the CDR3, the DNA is TGTGCCAGCAGCTCCCGGGGCTCCACAGATACGCAGTATTTT. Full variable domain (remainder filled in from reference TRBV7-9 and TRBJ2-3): DTGVSQNPRHKITKRGQNVTFRCDPISEHNRLYWYRQTLGQGPEFLTYFQNEAQLEKSRLLSDRFSAERPKGSFSTLEIQRTEQGDSAMYLCASSSRGSTDTQYFGPGTRLTVL.

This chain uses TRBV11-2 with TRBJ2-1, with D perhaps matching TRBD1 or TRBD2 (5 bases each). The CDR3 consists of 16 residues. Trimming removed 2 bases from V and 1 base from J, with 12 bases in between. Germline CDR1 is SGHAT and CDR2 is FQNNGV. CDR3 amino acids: CASSLWGLRSYNEQFF. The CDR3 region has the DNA TGTGCCAGCAGCTTATGGGGGTTACGATCCTACAATGAGCAGTTCTTC.